The 24 T cell receptor beta chains presented below share a single source sample, sequenced in a study of patients and donors after allogeneic stem cell transplantation. TCRdb reprocessed the RT-PCR reads with MiXCR, giving one entry per CDR3 protein. The sample has over 150,000 distinct CDR3 sequences; about 40% are singletons. The sequenced sample was blood, either unsorted or a sorted T cell fraction (not recorded which). The receptors here all came from a human donor who was either an allogeneic HSCT recipient or a stem cell or donor lymphocyte infusion donor (not recorded which). It is not recorded whose cells these are; they may come from a transplant donor.

This clonotype was observed a handful of times. CDR3 amino acids: CASRNEKLFF. DNA of the CDR3: TGTGCCAGCAGAAATGAAAAACTGTTTTTT. The chain couples TRBV21-1 to TRBJ1-4. TRBV21-1 represents a pseudogene. This CDR3 comprises 10 residues.

The J gene is TRBJ2-1, the V gene TRBV4-2; TRBD2 aligns across 8 bases. Per germline, CDR1 LGHNA and CDR2 YNFKEQ. The CDR3 totals 15 residues. V shed 4 bases, J shed 10 bases, and the junction held 12 bases outside the gene matches. CDR3 in DNA: TGTGCCAGCAGCCTAGGGACTAGTGAATATGCGGAGCAGTTCTTC. This gives the protein CASSLGTSEYAEQFF.

This chain uses TRBV5-1 with TRBJ1-2; D gene unclear. This CDR3 spans 12 amino acids. The V gene's germline CDR1 is SGHRS and CDR2 YFSETQ. Trimming stripped 2 bases from V and 5 bases from J, with 7 bases between. CDR3 DNA sequence: TGCGCCAGCAGCTTTCAGTCATATGGCTACACCTTC. Amino acid sequence: CASSFQSYGYTF.

This clonotype has a handful of counts. The rearrangement uses TRBV28 and TRBJ2-2; 11 nucleotides line up with TRBD2. V trimming: 1 base; J trimming: 3 bases; junction bases outside the gene matches: 7. This CDR3 is 18 amino acids long. Germline CDR1 reads MDHEN; CDR2 reads SYDVKM. As DNA, the CDR3 is TGTGCCAGCAGTTTATTTGCTAGCGGGAGGCCCGACACCGGGGAGCTGTTTTTT. The encoded protein is CASSLFASGRPDTGELFF.

This clonotype was counted between two and nine times. This chain links TRBV4-3 with TRBJ1-4, with D possibly being TRBD1 (5 bases). CDR1 is LGHNA, CDR2 YSLEER, per germline. The CDR3 runs to 13 residues. The V end was cut by 8 bases, the J end by 7 bases, with 14 bases between. The CDR3 DNA reads TGCGCCAGCCTCGGGGGAGACGGTGAAAAACTGTTTTTT. Encoded protein: CASLGGDGEKLFF.

This chain uses TRBV4-2 with TRBJ2-1, with TRBD2 as a possible D gene (6 bases). Germline CDR1 is LGHNA and CDR2 is YNFKEQ. The CDR3 covers 15 residues. V was cut by 4 bases and J by 4 bases, with 14 bases left in between. The CDR3 sequence: CASSLRLGLYNEQFF. The CDR3 nucleotides are TGTGCCAGCAGCCTAAGACTAGGGCTGTACAATGAGCAGTTCTTC.

This clonotype was seen more than once but under ten times. The CDR3 sequence is CAISESGLMEHEQFF. Written as DNA, the CDR3 is TGTGCCATCAGTGAGTCGGGACTAATGGAGCATGAGCAGTTCTTC. The J gene is TRBJ2-1, the V gene TRBV10-3; the match to TRBD2 covers 7 bases. Trimming took 0 bases from V and 8 from J; bases not matched to a gene: 7. Per germline, CDR1 ENHRY and CDR2 SYGVKD. The CDR3 length is 15 residues.

The chain is built from TRBV12-3 or TRBV12-4 and TRBJ1-1; D is uncertain. V shed 3 bases and J shed 7 bases, with 6 bases lying between them. The CDR3 contains 11 residues. CDR3 nucleotides: TGTGCCAGCAGTTTTACGGGTGAAGCTTTCTTT. It specifies CASSFTGEAFF.

The V and J genes are TRBV20-1 and TRBJ1-4; D is undetermined. The CDR3 length is 13 residues. The V gene lost 1 base and the J gene lost 8 bases, with 11 bases spanning the gap. CDR1 is DFQATT, CDR2 SNEGSKA, per germline (reference sequence). In DNA, the CDR3 is TGCAGTGCTAGAGTCGAAGTACGAGAAAAACTGTTTTTT. Encoded protein: CSARVEVREKLFF.

This clonotype appeared a single time. The chain combines TRBV12-3 or TRBV12-4 with TRBJ2-1, with 10 positions matching TRBD2. The V segment lost 6 bases and the J segment 0 bases; nucleotides outside the gene matches: 5. The CDR3 covers 16 residues. The CDR3 protein is CASSSRLAGSYNEQFF. CDR3 nucleotides: TGTGCCAGCAGCTCACGACTAGCGGGCTCCTACAATGAGCAGTTCTTC.

V is TRBV13 and J is TRBJ2-3; tentative D call: TRBD2 (5 bases). This CDR3 has 14 amino acids. Trimming removed 5 bases from V and 3 bases from J, with 12 bases in between. CDR1 and CDR2 from the germline V gene are PRHDT and FYEKMQ (reference sequence). CDR3 residues: CASSPPGETDTQYF. CDR3 nucleotide sequence: TGTGCCAGCAGCCCACCCGGGGAAACAGATACGCAGTATTTT.

The chain recombines TRBV28 with TRBJ1-1; weak D call: TRBD1 (6 bases). The CDR3 has 16 residues. Trimming removed 5 bases from V and 0 bases from J, with 16 bases in between. CDR1 and CDR2 (germline): MDHEN, SYDVKM. CDR3 bases: TGTGCCAGCAGTCCCGTACAGGGATCGATGAACACTGAAGCTTTCTTT. Its translation is CASSPVQGSMNTEAFF.

As to this clonotype: This sequence may be a read error, since a much larger clone differs from it by one base. This rearrangement joins TRBV3-1 to TRBJ1-2, with no clear D. V dropped 11 bases and J dropped 5 bases, with 21 bases sitting between them. The length of the CDR3 is 14 residues. Per the germline V gene, CDR1 is LGHDT and CDR2 is YNNKEL (reference sequence). The CDR3 DNA is TGTGCCGGCGCCCCGGGCCTAATGGGGTATGGCTACACCTTC. It is translated as CAGAPGLMGYGYTF.

This chain links TRBV4-3 with TRBJ1-3; unclear D gene. This CDR3 region has 15 residues. Between the trimmed V and J ends, which lost 0 bases and 0 bases, there was a span of 6 bases. Germline values: CDR1 LGHNA, CDR2 YSLEER. CDR3 loop: CASSQDGSSGNTIYF. CDR3 nucleotide sequence: TGCGCCAGCAGCCAAGATGGGAGCTCTGGAAACACCATATATTTT.

This clonotype was recorded a few times. The chain employs TRBV5-1 and TRBJ2-3; D possibly corresponds to TRBD1 (6 bases). CDR1 and CDR2 from the germline V gene are SGHRS and YFSETQ. The ends were cut back, 4 bases at V and 5 bases at J, with 8 bases in the middle. This CDR3 has 12 amino acids. CDR3 loop: CASSPQGDTQYF. The CDR3 DNA is TGCGCCAGCAGCCCACAGGGAGATACGCAGTATTTT.

This clonotype was seen a handful of times. This chain's CDR3 is CASSLYEENTEAFF. DNA for the CDR3: TGTGCCAGCAGTTTATATGAGGAGAACACTGAAGCTTTCTTT. The rearrangement joins TRBV28 to TRBJ1-1; D ambiguous. Trimming shortened V by 1 base and J by 1 base, and 7 bases separated the two germline ends. Germline values: CDR1 MDHEN, CDR2 SYDVKM. The CDR3 sequence is 14 residues long. Complete variable domain (other parts from reference TRBV28 and TRBJ1-1): DVKVTQSSRYLVKRTGEKVFLECVQDMDHENMFWYRQDPGLGLRLIYFSYDVKMKEKGDIPEGYSVSREKKERFSLILESASTNQTSMYLCASSLYEENTEAFFGQGTRLTVV.

The chain is built from TRBV27 and TRBJ2-5; maybe TRBD2 (6 bases). The V gene lost 4 bases and the J gene lost 5 bases, with 17 bases spanning the gap. The germline gives CDR1 MNHEY, CDR2 SMNVEV (reference sequence). This CDR3 has 15 residues. CDR3 bases: TGTGCCAGCAGTTCCACACTAGCCCTCAGGGAGACCCAGTACTTC. Protein: CASSSTLALRETQYF.

This chain joins TRBV4-3 and TRBJ2-3; 8 bases fit TRBD2. Germline CDR1 LGHNA, CDR2 YSLEER. The CDR3 totals 16 residues. Trimming cost V 1 base and J 1 base; bases outside gene matches: 4. CDR3 coding DNA: TGCGCCAGCAGCCAAGGAAGCGGGAGTGGCACAGATACGCAGTATTTT. It yields the protein CASSQGSGSGTDTQYF.

This clonotype was picked up a small number of times. This CDR3 reads CSARSYTGEAFF. The CDR3, as DNA: TGCAGTGCTAGAAGCTATACGGGTGAAGCTTTCTTT. The genes are TRBV20-1 and TRBJ1-1, with no clear D. The V gene lost 2 bases and the J gene lost 7 bases, with 11 bases spanning the gap. From germline, CDR1 is DFQATT and CDR2 SNEGSKA (reference sequence). CDR3 length: 12 amino acids.

In its sample, this clonotype was seen a few times. V gene TRBV7-9 combines with J gene TRBJ1-6; no clear D. This CDR3 contains 17 residues. In germline, CDR1 is SEHNR, CDR2 FQNEAQ (reference sequence). V gave up 5 bases and J gave up 9 bases, with 23 bases separating them. The CDR3 DNA reads as TGTGCCAGCAGCCTCCTCGGGGAGGGTATGGTGCGTTCACCCCTCCACTTT. Translating it yields CASSLLGEGMVRSPLHF.

This chain uses TRBV5-6 with TRBJ2-7; TRBD1 aligns across 8 bases. V was clipped by 4 bases and J by 9 bases; unmatched bases: 6. Germline-derived CDR1 and CDR2 are SGHDT and YYEEEE. The CDR3 is 12 residues long. The chain's CDR3 is CASSGQGGPQYF. CDR3 DNA: TGTGCCAGCAGCGGACAGGGAGGACCGCAGTACTTC.

The chain combines TRBV5-6 with TRBJ2-2; perhaps TRBD1 as D (5 bases). Germline V gene data show CDR1 as SGHDT and CDR2 as YYEEEE. V was cut by 5 bases and J by 3 bases, with 14 bases left in between. The CDR3 totals 15 residues. In DNA form, the CDR3 reads TGTGCCAGCAGTTTGAGATCCAGGGACACCGGGGAGCTGTTTTTT. Translating it yields CASSLRSRDTGELFF.

The rearrangement joins TRBV27 to TRBJ1-2; 12 nucleotides align to TRBD1. The trim removed 6 bases at V and 6 bases at J, leaving 5 bases unmatched. Germline V gene lookup returns CDR1 MNHEY and CDR2 SMNVEV (reference sequence). There are 14 residues in the CDR3. CDR3 amino acids: CASSSGTGGDGYTF. The CDR3 bases are TGTGCCAGCAGCTCCGGGACAGGGGGCGATGGCTACACCTTC.

This clonotype came up a few times. CDR3 in DNA: TGTGCCAGCAGAAGGGGCCCTGCTTGGGACACTGAAGCTTTCTTT. Protein sequence: CASRRGPAWDTEAFF. The V gene is TRBV7-2, the J gene TRBJ1-1, with D perhaps TRBD1 (5 bases). The CDR3 is 15 amino acids. The V and J ends lost 6 bases and 3 bases respectively, with 17 bases between them. Germline CDR1 SGHTA, CDR2 FQGNSA.